Listed below are T cell receptor beta chains from one sample, sequenced in a study of cytomegalovirus exposure and HLA in healthy donors. Clones were read by immunoSEQ multiplex PCR, and TCRdb kept only the in-frame ones, dropping some. The table gives 45,000 to 70,000 clones; the top ten clones make up around 10% of it. The sample comprised PBMCs. These receptors were collected from a woman between 50 and 59 years old in good health and CMV-seropositive. Both conserved end residues are part of each CDR3. Fields, in order: V gene, J gene, CDR3 protein.

V: TRBV30; J: TRBJ2-5; CDR3: CAWSAGSGGETQYF
V: TRBV19; J: TRBJ2-3; CDR3: CASSGDRAVGTDTQYF
V: TRBV18; J: TRBJ1-1; CDR3: CASSQGMNTEAFF
V: TRBV19; J: TRBJ2-5; CDR3: CASSMSVLAGGRYGVAETQYF
V: TRBV6-5; J: TRBJ1-1; CDR3: CASSYLDRLNTEAFF
V: TRBV18; J: TRBJ2-4; CDR3: CASSSDLAKNIQYF
V: TRBV15; J: TRBJ1-2; CDR3: CATRWTGTNYGYTF
V: TRBV6-1; J: TRBJ2-7; CDR3: CAVTSGTGTYEQYF
V: TRBV6-5; J: TRBJ2-3; CDR3: CASSFWAGETDTQYF
V: TRBV6-1; J: TRBJ2-7; CDR3: CASSVTPGPYEQYF
V: TRBV2; J: TRBJ1-5; CDR3: CASTQDRAQPQHF
V: TRBV29-1; J: TRBJ1-5; CDR3: CSVLEGAWDRPNQPQHF
V: TRBV29-1; J: TRBJ1-2; CDR3: CSVKFPGQGAGGYTF
V: TRBV7-2; J: TRBJ2-1; CDR3: CASSLEPTGNSEQFF
V: TRBV7-8; J: TRBJ1-3; CDR3: CASSLQGTGNTIYF
V: TRBV18; J: TRBJ1-2; CDR3: CASSTQGGNGYTF
V: TRBV7-9; J: TRBJ1-2; CDR3: CASSLVGANYGYTF
V: TRBV19; J: TRBJ2-1; CDR3: CASSSQDRVDNEQFF
V: TRBV5-1; J: TRBJ2-1; CDR3: CASSPTSGNNEQFF
V: TRBV7-6; J: TRBJ2-7; CDR3: CASSLERSYEQYF
V: TRBV18; J: TRBJ1-1; CDR3: CASSLTGQGANTEAFF
V: TRBV4-3; J: TRBJ2-5; CDR3: CASIPGRTPATQYF
V: TRBV7-2; J: TRBJ1-5; CDR3: CASSRDSSSPQHF
V: TRBV19; J: TRBJ2-7; CDR3: CASSIRGGRHYEQYF
V: TRBV18; J: TRBJ2-2; CDR3: CASSPPDRVSTGELFF
V: TRBV6-5; J: TRBJ2-7; CDR3: CASKPGQGYEQYF
V: TRBV7-9; J: TRBJ1-2; CDR3: CASSDRAGYGYTF
V: TRBV4-2; J: TRBJ2-1; CDR3: CASSQDRRAQPAGLNEQFF
V: TRBV5-1; J: TRBJ2-6; CDR3: CASSLDSIRSGANVLTF
V: TRBV18; J: TRBJ1-2; CDR3: CASSPPGQGFGYTF
V: TRBV10-1; J: TRBJ2-3; CDR3: CASSEWLATDTQYF
V: TRBV5-4; J: TRBJ2-5; CDR3: CASAMRGETQYF
V: TRBV7-6; J: TRBJ2-1; CDR3: CASSLAFSGSENNEQFF